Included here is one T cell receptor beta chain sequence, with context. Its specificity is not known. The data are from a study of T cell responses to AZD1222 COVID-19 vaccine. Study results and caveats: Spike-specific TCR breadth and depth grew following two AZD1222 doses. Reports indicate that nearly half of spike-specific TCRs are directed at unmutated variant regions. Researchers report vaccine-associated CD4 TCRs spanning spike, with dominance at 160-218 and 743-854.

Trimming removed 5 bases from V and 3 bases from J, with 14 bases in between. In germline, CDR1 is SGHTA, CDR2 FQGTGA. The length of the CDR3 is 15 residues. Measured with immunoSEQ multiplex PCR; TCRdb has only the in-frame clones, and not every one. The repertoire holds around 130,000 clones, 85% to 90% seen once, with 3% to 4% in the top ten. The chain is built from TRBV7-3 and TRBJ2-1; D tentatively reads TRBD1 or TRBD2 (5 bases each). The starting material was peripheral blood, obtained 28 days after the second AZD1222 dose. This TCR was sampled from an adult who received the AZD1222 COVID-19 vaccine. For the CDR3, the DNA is TGTGCCAGCAGCCTCCACGAGGGGAACTACAATGAGCAGTTCTTC. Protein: CASSLHEGNYNEQFF.